What follows are 26 T cell receptor beta chains derived from one specimen sequenced in a study of OX40 agonist ivuxolimab in advanced cancers. The protocol was immunoSEQ multiplex PCR, while the TCRdb copy is restricted to in-frame clones and leaves out a portion. The top ten clones hold over 5% of a sample with approximately 82,000 clones, 70% to 90% of them seen once. The input for sequencing was CD4+ or CD8+ T cells sorted from blood, taken in a trial of the OX40 agonist ivuxolimab. The source of these receptors is an adult with an advanced solid tumor such as melanoma, head and neck, liver or kidney cancer.

The chain has TRBV11-2 and TRBJ2-5; D uncertain. The CDR3 sequence is 15 residues long. Trimming stripped 0 bases from V and 2 bases from J, with 10 bases between. Germline V gene lookup returns CDR1 SGHAT and CDR2 FQNNGV. The CDR3 is CASSLENSGQETQYF. The CDR3 DNA reads as TGTGCCAGCAGCTTAGAGAATTCGGGTCAAGAGACCCAGTACTTC.

This sequence joins TRBV5-5 and TRBJ2-7; 9 nucleotides align to TRBD1. The CDR3 loop spans 15 amino acids. Unmatched junction bases numbered 4, after V lost 0 bases and J lost 3 bases. Germline V CDR1 and CDR2: SGHKS, YYEKEE (reference sequence). The CDR3 coding sequence is TGTGCCAGCAGCTTGGGGACAGGGGCCCTCTACGAGCAGTACTTC. Translated, it gives CASSLGTGALYEQYF.

This chain joins TRBV6-4 and TRBJ2-7; D might be TRBD1 (6 bases). The CDR3 runs to 15 residues. The germline V gene encodes CDR1 MRHNA and CDR2 SNTAGT. V shed 4 bases and J shed 1 base, with 14 bases lying between them. CDR3 sequence: CASSATGLGSYEQYF. CDR3 DNA: TGTGCCAGCAGTGCAACAGGGTTGGGGTCCTACGAGCAGTACTTC.

This rearrangement joins TRBV6-1 to TRBJ2-7, with a tentative D call TRBD2 (6 bases). The CDR3 has 14 residues. V was cut by 3 bases and J by 7 bases, with 16 bases left in between. The germline CDR1 and CDR2 sequences are MNHNS and SASEGT. The CDR3 coding sequence is TGTGCCAGCAGTGATGGGCAGCGGGTCGGGGAGCAGTACTTC. This codes for CASSDGQRVGEQYF.

V is TRBV2 and J is TRBJ2-3; D perhaps matches TRBD2 (6 bases). Trimming shortened V by 4 bases and J by 0 bases, and 11 bases separated the two germline ends. This CDR3 is built from 15 residues. Germline lookup yields CDR1 SNHLY and CDR2 FYNNEI. The CDR3 region is CASSARGTSTDTQYF. The CDR3 bases are TGTGCCAGCAGTGCCCGCGGGACTAGCACAGATACGCAGTATTTT.

The gene calls are TRBV5-1 and TRBJ2-2; D call uncertain. CDR3 length: 12 amino acids. Trimming stripped 2 bases from V and 6 bases from J, with 5 bases between. Per germline, CDR1 SGHRS and CDR2 YFSETQ. CDR3 region: CASSFLAGELFF. The CDR3 DNA follows: TGCGCCAGCAGCTTTCTTGCCGGGGAGCTGTTTTTT.

This chain connects TRBV5-4 to TRBJ1-5, with 7 bases identical to TRBD1. The V and J ends lost 3 bases and 4 bases, in that order; junction bases with no gene match: 4. The germline V gene has CDR1 SGHNT and CDR2 YYREEE (reference sequence). This CDR3 has 14 amino acids. The CDR3 DNA sequence: TGTGCCAGCAGCTACCAGGGGGGGAATCAGCCCCAGCATTTT. Amino acid sequence: CASSYQGGNQPQHF.

The V gene is TRBV11-3, the J gene TRBJ1-5; D perhaps matches TRBD1 (6 bases). The CDR3 has 13 residues. CDR1 is SGHNT and CDR2 is YENEEA in the germline V gene. Trimming left V 1 base short and J 5 bases short, with 6 bases between. The CDR3: CASSLAGDQPQHF. CDR3 in DNA: TGTGCCAGCAGCTTAGCAGGGGATCAGCCCCAGCATTTT.

Here the CDR3 reads CASSDGRGRSGANVLTF. CDR3 coding DNA: TGTGCCAGCAGTGACGGCAGGGGGCGATCTGGGGCCAACGTCCTGACTTTC. The V call is TRBV2, the J call TRBJ2-6; 8 nucleotides align to TRBD1. The CDR3 loop spans 17 amino acids. CDR1 and CDR2 (germline): SNHLY, FYNNEI. Germline trimming cut 3 bases from V and 1 base from J; bases unmatched to any gene: 5.

The rearrangement joins TRBV11-2 to TRBJ1-2, with TRBD1 matching 9 bases. CDR1 and CDR2 from the germline V gene are SGHAT and FQNNGV. The CDR3 is 13 amino acids. J was trimmed by 7 bases and V by 8 bases; bases with no gene match: 8. The CDR3 bases are TGTGCCAGCGGATTACAGGGGGCGCTTGGCTACACCTTC. As protein: CASGLQGALGYTF.

The V call is TRBV6-1, the J call TRBJ2-3; tentative D call: TRBD2 (5 bases). Between the trimmed V and J ends, which lost 2 bases and 6 bases, there was a span of 15 bases. CDR3 size: 15 residues. CDR1 and CDR2 from the germline V gene are MNHNS and SASEGT. CDR3 in DNA: TGTGCCAGCAGTGAATTAAAAGTTGGCGGGGATACGCAGTATTTT. Translating gives CASSELKVGGDTQYF.

In nucleotides, the CDR3 is TGTGCCACCAGCAGAGAGCGGGACAGCGGAAACACCATATATTTT. As protein: CATSRERDSGNTIYF. The rearrangement links TRBV15 to TRBJ1-3, with 7 bases lining up with TRBD1. The CDR3 runs 15 residues. Germline V gene lookup returns CDR1 LNHNV and CDR2 YYDKDF (reference sequence). V was pared by 0 bases and J by 4 bases, with 3 bases of the junction left unmatched. The whole variable domain, remainder taken from reference TRBV15 and TRBJ1-3, is DAMVIQNPRYQVTQFGKPVTLSCSQTLNHNVMYWYQQKSSQAPKLLFHYYDKDFNNEADTPDNFQSRRPNTSFCFLDIRSPGLGDTAMYLCATSRERDSGNTIYFGEGSWLTVV.

This rearrangement joins TRBV30 to TRBJ2-1, with 11 bases that match TRBD2. Per the germline V gene, CDR1 is GTSNPN and CDR2 is SVGIG (reference sequence). V shed 3 bases, J shed 7 bases, and the junction held 2 bases outside the gene matches. This CDR3 contains 13 residues. CDR3 in DNA: TGTGCCTGGAGGGGACTAGCGGTTAATGAGCAGTTCTTC. Its protein is CAWRGLAVNEQFF.

V and J are TRBV9 and TRBJ1-1, with a tentative D call TRBD1 (5 bases). The V end was cut by 3 bases, the J end by 4 bases, with 7 bases between. CDR1 and CDR2 (germline): SGDLS, YYNGEE. This CDR3 spans 12 amino acids. Here the CDR3 DNA reads TGTGCCAGCAGCGCGGGGGGCACTGAAGCTTTCTTT. It yields the protein CASSAGGTEAFF.

V usage is TRBV19 and J usage is TRBJ1-3; D gene unclear. Germline V gene sequence: CDR1 LNHDA, CDR2 SQIVND (reference sequence). Trimming cost V 4 bases and J 4 bases, with 8 bases left between them. This CDR3 is 13 amino acids long. The DNA for the CDR3 is TGTGCCAGTAGTACCTTAACGGGAAACACCATATATTTT. This gives the protein CASSTLTGNTIYF. Supplemented by reference TRBV19 and TRBJ1-3, the full variable domain reads DGGITQSPKYLFRKEGQNVTLSCEQNLNHDAMYWYRQDPGQGLRLIYYSQIVNDFQKGDIAEGYSVSREKKESFPLTVTSAQKNPTAFYLCASSTLTGNTIYFGEGSWLTVV.

The chain combines TRBV11-2 with TRBJ2-3; no clear D. V shed 4 bases and J shed 14 bases, with 16 bases lying between them. The length of the CDR3 is 12 residues. The germline V gene has CDR1 SGHAT and CDR2 FQNNGV. The CDR3 sequence is CASSSSDRLPYF. The CDR3, as DNA: TGTGCCAGCAGCTCCTCGGACCGCCTACCGTATTTT. Complete variable domain (other parts from reference TRBV11-2 and TRBJ2-3): EAGVAQSPRYKIIEKRQSVAFWCNPISGHATLYWYQQILGQGPKLLIQFQNNGVVDDSQLPKDRFSAERLKGVDSTLKIQPAKLEDSAVYLCASSSSDRLPYFGPGTRLTVL.

The chain combines TRBV5-8 with TRBJ2-3; 8 bases agree with TRBD1. V gave up 3 bases and J gave up 8 bases; unmatched junction bases: 5. Germline V lookup: CDR1 SGHTS, CDR2 YDEGEE. The CDR3 length is 13 residues. The DNA for the CDR3 is TGTGCCAGCAGCTCGACAGGGGCAACTACGCAGTATTTT. It codes for CASSSTGATTQYF. The full variable domain, with the rest looked up from reference TRBV5-8 and TRBJ2-3, is EAGVTQSPTHLIKTRGQQATLRCSPISGHTSVYWYQQALGLGLQFLLWYDEGEERNRGNFPPRFSGRQFPNYSSELNVNALELEDSALYLCASSSTGATTQYFGPGTRLTVL.

The rearrangement links TRBV30 to TRBJ1-4; 8 bases line up with TRBD1. The CDR3 is 15 amino acids. Germline V gives CDR1 GTSNPN, CDR2 SVGIG (reference sequence). The J segment lost 3 bases and the V segment lost 0 bases, leaving 3 bases of the junction unmatched. The CDR3 loop reads CAWSVHRGSNEKLFF. Here the CDR3 DNA reads TGTGCCTGGAGTGTTCACAGGGGGTCTAATGAAAAACTGTTTTTT.

The DNA for the CDR3 is TGTGCCAGCAGACAAGTGTCAGGGCGGGGCTACACCTTC. It yields the protein CASRQVSGRGYTF. The chain joins TRBV11-2 to TRBJ1-2; possibly TRBD1 for D (5 bases). The CDR3 totals 13 residues. V was trimmed by 6 bases and J by 8 bases, leaving 16 bases between them. Germline CDR1 reads SGHAT; CDR2 reads FQNNGV.

This clone has just one count. Other DNA sequences from this sample encode an identical CDR3 as well. The chain couples TRBV5-1 to TRBJ1-1; D remains unclear. V shed 1 base and J shed 3 bases, with 4 bases lying between them. CDR1 is SGHRS and CDR2 is YFSETQ in the germline V gene. CDR3 length: 12 amino acids. The CDR3 nucleotides are TGCGCCAGCAGCTTGCGGGACACTGAAGCTTTCTTT. Protein product: CASSLRDTEAFF.

For the CDR3, the DNA is TGTGCCAGCGGAAGACAGGGACACACCGGGGAGCTGTTTTTT. Translating it yields CASGRQGHTGELFF. The chain links TRBV2 to TRBJ2-2, with TRBD1 identical over 7 bases. The germline CDR1 and CDR2 sequences are SNHLY and FYNNEI. V gave up 8 bases and J gave up 3 bases; unmatched junction bases: 6. The CDR3 has 14 residues.

V gene TRBV11-2 combines with J gene TRBJ2-5, with TRBD2 as a possible D gene (6 bases). The CDR3 is made up of 16 amino acids. Germline-derived CDR1 and CDR2 are SGHAT and FQNNGV. The ends were cut back, 2 bases at V and 3 bases at J, with 16 bases in the middle. The CDR3, as DNA: TGTGCCAGCAGCTTACCGGAGGGGCGACGGGAAGAGACCCAGTACTTC. As protein: CASSLPEGRREETQYF.

This rearrangement joins TRBV7-9 to TRBJ2-1; a possible D gene is TRBD1 (7 bases). Trimming took off 2 bases at V and 3 bases at J, with 14 bases between the two ends. CDR1 is SEHNR and CDR2 is FQNEAQ in the germline V gene (reference sequence). The CDR3 runs 16 residues. The CDR3 reads CASSLRGDSLYNEQFF. As DNA, the CDR3 is TGTGCCAGCAGCTTAAGGGGGGACAGTCTCTACAATGAGCAGTTCTTC.

This chain uses TRBV28 with TRBJ2-5; D may be TRBD1 (5 bases). Trimming cost V 6 bases and J 2 bases, with 13 bases left between them. The CDR3 has 14 residues. In germline, CDR1 is MDHEN, CDR2 SYDVKM. The CDR3 coding sequence is TGTGCCAGCAGGTCCTCAGGGAAACAAGAGACCCAGTACTTC. It codes for CASRSSGKQETQYF. The whole variable domain, remainder taken from reference TRBV28 and TRBJ2-5, is DVKVTQSSRYLVKRTGEKVFLECVQDMDHENMFWYRQDPGLGLRLIYFSYDVKMKEKGDIPEGYSVSREKKERFSLILESASTNQTSMYLCASRSSGKQETQYFGPGTRLLVL.

This chain links TRBV25-1 with TRBJ1-2, with D possibly matching TRBD1 (6 bases). CDR1 is MGHDK, CDR2 SYGVNS, per germline. The germline V and J ends were trimmed by 4 bases and 4 bases, with 7 bases remaining between them. This CDR3 contains 12 residues. Here the CDR3 reads CASSAQGYGYTF. In DNA, the CDR3 is TGTGCCAGCAGTGCACAGGGCTATGGCTACACCTTC.

This rearrangement joins TRBV5-1 to TRBJ2-5; D may match TRBD1 or TRBD2 (5 bases each). This CDR3 is built from 15 residues. Per the germline V gene, CDR1 is SGHRS and CDR2 is YFSETQ. Between the trimmed V and J ends, which lost 1 base and 1 base, there was a span of 11 bases. The CDR3 DNA sequence: TGCGCCAGCAGCTTGTGGGGGAGTCGCCAAGAGACCCAGTACTTC. It is translated as CASSLWGSRQETQYF.